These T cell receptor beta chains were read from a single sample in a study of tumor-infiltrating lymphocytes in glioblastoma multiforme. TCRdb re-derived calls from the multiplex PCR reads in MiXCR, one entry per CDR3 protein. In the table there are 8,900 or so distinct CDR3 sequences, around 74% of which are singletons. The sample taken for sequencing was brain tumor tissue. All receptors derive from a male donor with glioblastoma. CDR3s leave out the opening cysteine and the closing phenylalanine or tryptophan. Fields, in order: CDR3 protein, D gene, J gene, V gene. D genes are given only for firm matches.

CDR3 protein: ASSEGYNEQF
D gene: -
J gene: TRBJ2-1
V gene: TRBV10-2

CDR3 protein: ASSLVGEQF
D gene: -
J gene: TRBJ2-1
V gene: TRBV12-3/TRBV12-4

CDR3 protein: ASSLGTGNCGYT
D gene: -
J gene: TRBJ1-2
V gene: TRBV13

CDR3 protein: VSSYGQGVSEAF
D gene: TRBD1
J gene: TRBJ1-1
V gene: TRBV12-3/TRBV12-4

CDR3 protein: SVGVAGGFTDTQY
D gene: TRBD2
J gene: TRBJ2-3
V gene: TRBV29-1

CDR3 protein: SARVGGLSGNTIY
D gene: -
J gene: TRBJ1-3
V gene: TRBV20-1

CDR3 protein: ASSFGNTEAF
D gene: -
J gene: TRBJ1-1
V gene: TRBV12-3/TRBV12-4

CDR3 protein: ASGLMARVRFAGELL
D gene: -
J gene: TRBJ2-2
V gene: TRBV12-5

CDR3 protein: ASKKRGTDNEQF
D gene: -
J gene: TRBJ2-1
V gene: TRBV2

CDR3 protein: ASTGSTEKLF
D gene: -
J gene: TRBJ1-4
V gene: TRBV2

CDR3 protein: ASSIPGTGCTEAL
D gene: TRBD1
J gene: TRBJ1-1
V gene: TRBV11-1

CDR3 protein: ACSLDPPGLNEQY
D gene: -
J gene: TRBJ2-7
V gene: TRBV11-2

CDR3 protein: SATPSAGRNEQF
D gene: -
J gene: TRBJ2-1
V gene: TRBV20-1

CDR3 protein: ASTIAGSGEKLF
D gene: -
J gene: TRBJ1-4
V gene: TRBV28

CDR3 protein: SVETGAGDTQY
D gene: -
J gene: TRBJ2-3
V gene: TRBV29-1

CDR3 protein: ASSYTGTGVTGNTIY
D gene: TRBD1
J gene: TRBJ1-3
V gene: TRBV11-2

CDR3 protein: ARSPGARGFYKQY
D gene: -
J gene: TRBJ2-7
V gene: TRBV2

CDR3 protein: ASSIQRMADTKY
D gene: -
J gene: TRBJ2-3
V gene: TRBV11-2

CDR3 protein: SASGQGSTSYERY
D gene: TRBD1
J gene: TRBJ2-7
V gene: TRBV20-1

CDR3 protein: ASGQGLSQYGYT
D gene: TRBD1
J gene: TRBJ1-2
V gene: TRBV6-1

CDR3 protein: ASSYVPVVSTGELF
D gene: -
J gene: TRBJ2-2
V gene: TRBV6-5

CDR3 protein: ASSLDESPGNTDTQY
D gene: -
J gene: TRBJ2-3
V gene: TRBV11-3

CDR3 protein: ASSLPGNNEKLF
D gene: -
J gene: TRBJ1-4
V gene: TRBV5-4